This T cell receptor (beta chain) emerged from a study of radiation and T cells in renal cell carcinoma. General study points: Top tumor clonotypes rose in blood 2 weeks post-radiation, then contracted.

Only in-frame clones appear in the TCRdb table, and some are missing; sequencing was by immunoSEQ multiplex PCR. The sample lists 70,000 to 90,000 clones, around 85% occurring once. Time point indicated: blood 2 weeks post-SBRT. Treatment reported: 15 Gy SBRT to primary tumor, nephrectomy 4 weeks later. This clone is a singleton in its sample. No antigen is known for it. Trimming left V 3 bases short and J 1 base short, with 5 bases between. Germline CDR1 is SGHAT and CDR2 is FQDESV (reference sequence). This CDR3 is built from 13 residues. This TCR came from a woman between 50 and 59 years old with renal cell carcinoma. This chain links TRBV11-1 with TRBJ2-3; no clear D. Sequencing was performed on blood, taken from a patient whose treatment included radiotherapy and nephrectomy. The CDR3 region is CASSLERTDTQYF. CDR3 DNA sequence: TGTGCCAGCAGCTTGGAGCGCACAGATACGCAGTATTTT.